These 28 T cell receptor beta chains share one sample of origin, sequenced in a study of siplizumab effects on memory and regulatory T cells. Profiling relied on immunoSEQ multiplex PCR, and the TCRdb table lists in-frame clones only, not all of them. The data contain some 53,000 clones, 95% to 97% of them singletons. Sequencing was performed on naive CD4+ T cells sorted from blood. These receptors all come from a human donor in good health.

This clone was detected once. This sequence joins TRBV27 and TRBJ1-2; possibly TRBD1 for D (6 bases). The V gene's germline CDR1 is MNHEY and CDR2 SMNVEV (reference sequence). This CDR3 region has 16 residues. V lost 4 bases and J 7 bases, leaving 22 bases between the germline ends. CDR3 protein: CASSSLDRPGTSGYTF. CDR3 coding DNA: TGTGCCAGCAGTTCCCTGGACAGACCGGGTACGTCTGGCTACACCTTC.

V and J are TRBV19 and TRBJ2-7; 8 nucleotides align to TRBD2. The CDR3 consists of 15 residues. Germline CDR1 reads LNHDA; CDR2 reads SQIVND (reference sequence). V shed 6 bases and J 3 bases; nucleotides not matched to a gene: 10. CDR3 protein: CASSHGRAGDYEQYF. CDR3 DNA sequence: TGTGCCAGTAGCCACGGGAGGGCAGGGGACTACGAGCAGTACTTC.

V gene TRBV6-5 combines with J gene TRBJ1-2; D perhaps matches TRBD1 (5 bases). V dropped 5 bases and J dropped 8 bases, with 18 bases sitting between them. Germline V lookup: CDR1 MNHEY, CDR2 SVGAGI. CDR3 length: 14 amino acids. CDR3 in amino acids: CASSPGLQWRGYTF. The CDR3 DNA is TGTGCCAGCAGTCCGGGACTTCAATGGCGGGGCTACACCTTC.

The chain couples TRBV2 to TRBJ2-1; D ambiguous. The CDR3 is 15 residues long. Germline V gives CDR1 SNHLY, CDR2 FYNNEI. Trimming shortened V by 5 bases and J by 0 bases, and 11 bases separated the two germline ends. CDR3 sequence (DNA): TGTGCCAGCAGTTCGGACGCCAGCTCCTACAATGAGCAGTTCTTC. It is translated as CASSSDASSYNEQFF.

CDR3: CSVDRRDTQYF. CDR3 nucleotides: TGCAGTGTGGACCGGAGAGATACGCAGTATTTT. The gene calls are TRBV20-1 and TRBJ2-3; D is ambiguous. V was clipped by 7 bases and J by 5 bases, with 10 bases between them. The CDR3 totals 11 residues. Germline V gene sequence: CDR1 DFQATT, CDR2 SNEGSKA (reference sequence).

This chain connects TRBV28 to TRBJ2-3, with 7 bases aligning to TRBD1. The germline gives CDR1 MDHEN, CDR2 SYDVKM. The V and J ends lost 3 bases and 7 bases, in that order; junction bases with no gene match: 16. The CDR3 runs to 17 residues. As DNA, the CDR3 is TGTGCCAGCAGTTTTGGACAGGCGCTACGACATAAGAATACGCAGTATTTT. Encoded protein: CASSFGQALRHKNTQYF.

The chain employs TRBV2 and TRBJ2-7; 8 bases are shared with TRBD1. V was pared by 6 bases and J by 0 bases, with 4 bases of the junction left unmatched. The germline V gene has CDR1 SNHLY and CDR2 FYNNEI. There are 14 residues in the CDR3. For the CDR3, the DNA is TGTGCCAGCAGACGACAGGGGAGCTCCTACGAGCAGTACTTC. This encodes CASRRQGSSYEQYF.

The chain has TRBV14 and TRBJ1-2, with D unclear. Germline loops: CDR1 SGHDN, CDR2 FVKESK. The CDR3 is made up of 13 amino acids. Trimming stripped 4 bases from V and 3 bases from J, with 9 bases between. In DNA form, the CDR3 reads TGTGCCAGCAGCCCCCGGAGAGACTATGGCTACACCTTC. The encoded protein is CASSPRRDYGYTF.

The chain has TRBV5-4 and TRBJ2-5; 11 bases match TRBD2. V dropped 1 base and J dropped 4; count of bases not matched to a gene: 9. The CDR3 spans 17 residues. Germline V gene sequence: CDR1 SGHNT, CDR2 YYREEE (reference sequence). Here the CDR3 reads CASSLQGVAGGRETQYF. The CDR3, as DNA: TGTGCCAGCAGCTTGCAAGGGGTAGCGGGAGGGCGAGAGACCCAGTACTTC.

In nucleotides, the CDR3 is TGTGCCAGCAGCTTGGAGCCCCGTAATGAAAAACTGTTTTTT. Amino acids: CASSLEPRNEKLFF. The chain uses TRBV5-8 and TRBJ1-4, with D uncertain. Per germline, CDR1 SGHTS and CDR2 YDEGEE. Trimming shortened V by 0 bases and J by 4 bases, and 7 bases separated the two germline ends. The CDR3 sequence is 14 residues long.

The genes are TRBV20-1 and TRBJ2-7; D is uncertain. Germline V CDR1 and CDR2: DFQATT, SNEGSKA (reference sequence). Trimming left V 6 bases short and J 2 bases short, with 8 bases between. The CDR3 sequence is 11 residues long. The CDR3 is CSAGKTYEQYF. CDR3 in DNA: TGCAGTGCCGGTAAGACCTACGAGCAGTACTTC.

This sequence joins TRBV19 and TRBJ2-1; D uncertain. Germline V gene lookup returns CDR1 LNHDA and CDR2 SQIVND (reference sequence). The V gene lost 4 bases and the J gene lost 4 bases, with 2 bases spanning the gap. The length of the CDR3 is 11 residues. The CDR3 DNA sequence: TGTGCCAGTAGTAAGTACAATGAGCAGTTCTTC. Protein sequence: CASSKYNEQFF.

The V call is TRBV5-1, the J call TRBJ2-1, with TRBD2 matching 11 bases. Germline loops: CDR1 SGHRS, CDR2 YFSETQ. Trimming took 4 bases from V and 8 from J; bases not matched to a gene: 11. This CDR3 is 16 amino acids long. The CDR3 spells CASSIPTSGIVDEQFF. The CDR3 nucleotides are TGCGCCAGCAGCATACCGACTAGCGGGATTGTCGATGAGCAGTTCTTC.

V usage is TRBV10-3 and J usage is TRBJ2-3; maybe TRBD2 (5 bases). The CDR3 has 15 amino acids. From germline, CDR1 is ENHRY and CDR2 SYGVKD. Trimming pared 4 bases from V and 0 bases from J, leaving 11 bases between. The CDR3 loop is CAISVGSPSTDTQYF. DNA for the CDR3: TGTGCCATCAGTGTTGGGAGCCCTAGCACAGATACGCAGTATTTT.

The rearrangement links TRBV10-3 to TRBJ2-7; TRBD2 matches 9 bases. Germline-derived CDR1 and CDR2 are ENHRY and SYGVKD. V gave up 0 bases and J gave up 4 bases; unmatched junction bases: 7. The CDR3 sequence is 16 residues long. The CDR3, as DNA: TGTGCCATCAGTGAGTCTGGCGGGAGGGCCAGGTACGAGCAGTACTTC. Encoded protein: CAISESGGRARYEQYF.

As DNA, the CDR3 is TGTGCCAGCAGCTTATCATCTGGGGTCACTGAAGCTTTCTTT. Its translation: CASSLSSGVTEAFF. This chain uses TRBV7-2 with TRBJ1-1, with no clear D. This CDR3 comprises 14 residues. The V gene lost 2 bases and the J gene lost 4 bases, with 11 bases spanning the gap. CDR1 and CDR2 from the germline V gene are SGHTA and FQGNSA. The full variable domain, completed using reference TRBV7-2 and TRBJ1-1, is GAGVSQSPSNKVTEKGKDVELRCDPISGHTALYWYRQSLGQGLEFLIYFQGNSAPDKSGLPSDRFSAERTGGSVSTLTIQRTQQEDSAVYLCASSLSSGVTEAFFGQGTRLTVV.

This clone was observed a single time. The chain has TRBV2 and TRBJ2-7; 8 bases are shared with TRBD1. The CDR3 runs 15 residues. Germline V CDR1 and CDR2: SNHLY, FYNNEI. J gave up 1 base and V 10 bases, and 12 bases lay outside the gene matches. CDR3 coding DNA: TGTGCCACTTCCTCCAGGGGGCACAGGTCCTACGAGCAGTACTTC. Translated, it gives CATSSRGHRSYEQYF.

J is TRBJ2-4 and V is TRBV6-5; a possible D gene is TRBD1 (5 bases). This CDR3 contains 15 residues. Trimming shortened V by 6 bases and J by 1 base, and 13 bases separated the two germline ends. The germline V gene has CDR1 MNHEY and CDR2 SVGAGI. The CDR3 loop is CASSHGAAAKNIQYF. CDR3 sequence (DNA): TGTGCCAGCAGCCATGGGGCGGCTGCCAAAAACATTCAGTACTTC.

V usage is TRBV5-1 and J usage is TRBJ1-1; D is undetermined. V lost 2 bases and J lost 1, with 15 bases in between. CDR1 and CDR2 (germline): SGHRS, YFSETQ. The CDR3 runs 16 residues. CDR3 nucleotides: TGCGCCAGCAGCTTTTCTGGGGAGATGGCGAACACTGAAGCTTTCTTT. Its translation: CASSFSGEMANTEAFF.

The rearrangement uses TRBV5-4 and TRBJ2-1, with D possibly matching TRBD2 (5 bases). The CDR3 extends over 16 amino acids. Trimming stripped 4 bases from V and 4 bases from J, with 18 bases between. Per germline, CDR1 SGHNT and CDR2 YYREEE (reference sequence). This chain's CDR3 is CASSQGGSISYNEQFF. The CDR3 DNA reads as TGTGCCAGCAGCCAAGGAGGTTCGATTTCTTACAATGAGCAGTTCTTC.

About this clone itself: Compared with germline, one end of the junction differs, possibly owing to a read error. This chain joins TRBV19 and TRBJ2-2; no clear D gene. CDR1 and CDR2 from the germline V gene are LNHDA and SQIVND (reference sequence). The length of the CDR3 is 15 residues. This chain's CDR3 is CASSRYESTAGELFF. Here the CDR3 DNA reads TGTGCCAGCAGTAGATATGAGTCCACGGCCGGGGAGCTGTTTTTT.

The V and J genes are TRBV30 and TRBJ1-4; TRBD1 matches at 9 bases. CDR3 length: 18 residues. Trimming took 4 bases from V and 11 from J; bases not matched to a gene: 23. Germline assignment: CDR1 GTSNPN and CDR2 SVGIG (reference sequence). CDR3 in amino acids: CAWTNDRGSISIPGKLFF. In DNA form, the CDR3 reads TGTGCCTGGACAAATGACAGGGGGAGTATATCTATTCCAGGGAAACTGTTTTTT. Drawing the rest from reference TRBV30 and TRBJ1-4, the complete variable domain is SQTIHQWPATLVQPVGSPLSLECTVEGTSNPNLYWYRQAAGRGLQLLFYSVGIGQISSEVPQNLSASRPQDRQFILSSKKLLLSDSGFYLCAWTNDRGSISIPGKLFFGSGTQLSVL.

This chain connects TRBV30 to TRBJ1-1; D might be TRBD1 (5 bases). V dropped 5 bases and J dropped 1 base, with 26 bases sitting between them. The CDR3 sequence is 18 residues long. Germline loops: CDR1 GTSNPN, CDR2 SVGIG (reference sequence). CDR3 loop: CAWGSGTERKPGNTEAFF. In nucleotides, the CDR3 is TGTGCCTGGGGTTCCGGGACGGAAAGGAAGCCTGGGAACACTGAAGCTTTCTTT.

J is TRBJ2-1 and V is TRBV5-1, with 13 bases matching TRBD2. V shed 0 bases, J shed 2 bases, and the junction held 5 bases outside the gene matches. Germline CDR1 reads SGHRS; CDR2 reads YFSETQ. The length of the CDR3 is 18 residues. The CDR3 coding sequence is TGCGCCAGCAGCTTGGGGACTAGCGGGAGATCTACCTACAATGAGCAGTTCTTC. Translation: CASSLGTSGRSTYNEQFF.

The chain joins TRBV18 to TRBJ1-1; D is uncertain. Germline loops: CDR1 KGHSH, CDR2 LQKENI. The CDR3 totals 13 residues. V lost 3 bases to trimming and J lost 7 bases, with 12 bases between them. Here the CDR3 reads CASSPPGVSEAFF. For the CDR3, the DNA is TGTGCCAGCTCACCCCCAGGAGTTAGTGAAGCTTTCTTT.

V is TRBV6-6 and J is TRBJ1-3, with 8 bases that match TRBD1. Trimming removed 0 bases from V and 8 bases from J; junction bases left unmatched: 6. The length of the CDR3 is 15 residues. Germline CDR1 is MNHNY and CDR2 is SVGAGI (reference sequence). The CDR3 spells CASSYSRDRGDTIYF. CDR3 sequence (DNA): TGTGCCAGCAGTTACTCGAGAGACAGGGGCGACACCATATATTTT.

The CDR3 is CASSVGESSGSNNEQFF. CDR3 nucleotide sequence: TGTGCCAGCAGCGTAGGGGAAAGTAGCGGGAGCAACAATGAGCAGTTCTTC. V usage is TRBV9 and J usage is TRBJ2-1, with 9 bases that match TRBD2. Germline loops: CDR1 SGDLS, CDR2 YYNGEE. The V gene end was trimmed by 0 bases and the J gene end by 5 bases; junction bases not matched to a gene: 9. CDR3 length equals 17 residues.

The rearrangement joins TRBV6-6 to TRBJ2-3; no reliable D call. Germline CDR1 MNHNY, CDR2 SVGAGI (reference sequence). This CDR3 spans 13 amino acids. The V gene lost 7 bases and the J gene lost 2 bases, with 10 bases spanning the gap. The CDR3 DNA reads as TGTGCCAGCACTCCAATATTCACAGATACGCAGTATTTT. Protein sequence: CASTPIFTDTQYF.